A selection of T cell receptor beta chains follows, all from one sample in a study of blood T cell repertoires in COVID-19. This table comes from immunoSEQ multiplex PCR, and its TCRdb copy is limited to in-frame clones, with some not included. The profile shows tens of thousands of clones, around nine tenths of them singletons. The sample consisted of peripheral blood. The receptors come from an older woman with acute or convalescent COVID-19. CDR3s include the opening cysteine and the closing phenylalanine or tryptophan. D genes are given only for firm matches.

CDR3aa | d_gene | j_gene | v_gene
CAWSVQGETQYF | NA | TRBJ2-5 | TRBV30
CASSEGTQETQYF | NA | TRBJ2-5 | TRBV5-4
CASSVEGANTEAFF | TRBD1 | TRBJ1-1 | TRBV9
CASSYQGPYTGELFF | NA | TRBJ2-2 | TRBV6-5
CASSLLSLRETQYF | NA | TRBJ2-5 | TRBV7-9
CASSPTGGYEQYF | NA | TRBJ2-7 | TRBV12-1
CASSQEGSGIADTQYF | TRBD2 | TRBJ2-3 | TRBV4-2
CASSFLVSSPLHF | NA | TRBJ1-6 | TRBV12-3/TRBV12-4
CASSPTGGWNEQFF | TRBD2 | TRBJ2-1 | TRBV6-5
CASSLARSGYGYTF | NA | TRBJ1-2 | TRBV28
CASSTGRTEAFF | NA | TRBJ1-1 | TRBV18
CASSSTGGGYTF | NA | TRBJ1-2 | TRBV7-9
CASTRGNQPQHF | NA | TRBJ1-5 | TRBV19
CASSLAGAMDINTQYF | NA | TRBJ2-3 | TRBV13
CASSQEGGGGKTQYF | TRBD2 | TRBJ2-5 | TRBV3-1/TRBV3-2
CASSQNRDSPLHF | NA | TRBJ1-6 | TRBV4-1
CASSGHEERGYGYTF | NA | TRBJ1-2 | TRBV7-9
CASSQEDRAGGELFF | TRBD1 | TRBJ2-2 | TRBV4-3
CATSRSGTSGRNEQFF | TRBD2 | TRBJ2-1 | TRBV15
CASSQMNTGELFF | NA | TRBJ2-2 | TRBV5-1
CASSVQGLDGYTF | NA | TRBJ1-2 | TRBV2
CASSPEGEGVTDTQYF | TRBD2 | TRBJ2-3 | TRBV18
CASSLGTGDNSPLHF | TRBD1 | TRBJ1-6 | TRBV14
CASSRDRGANEQFF | TRBD1 | TRBJ2-1 | TRBV7-6
CASSITGTGNTEAFF | TRBD1 | TRBJ1-1 | TRBV7-2
CASSSRRDSPYEQYF | TRBD1 | TRBJ2-7 | TRBV5-5
CASSLGGTRGNEQFF | NA | TRBJ2-1 | TRBV11-3
CASSAGDRREYF | TRBD1 | TRBJ2-3 | TRBV25-1
CASSWETNTEAFF | NA | TRBJ1-1 | TRBV19
CASKYSNQPQHF | NA | TRBJ1-5 | TRBV28
CSVGSGGRTEQYF | TRBD2 | TRBJ2-7 | TRBV29-1
CASSGTASNQPQHF | NA | TRBJ1-5 | TRBV5-6
CASSRTSGRLGDTQYF | TRBD2 | TRBJ2-3 | TRBV18
CASTNPQGMNTEAFF | NA | TRBJ1-1 | TRBV28
CASSAGTFGTF | NA | TRBJ1-2 | TRBV7-9
CASSLRDRGLNEQYF | TRBD1 | TRBJ2-7 | TRBV19
CASSVVQGNTGELFF | NA | TRBJ2-2 | TRBV2
CASSPGLAGGSSQSEQYF | TRBD2 | TRBJ2-7 | TRBV10-1
CASRTGWFYNSPLHF | TRBD1 | TRBJ1-6 | TRBV6-5
CASSLGQVVSEQYF | NA | TRBJ2-7 | TRBV5-1
CASSVEAGITDTQYF | NA | TRBJ2-3 | TRBV9
CASSLGGQGVYEQYF | TRBD1 | TRBJ2-7 | TRBV7-3
CASSWTGGTETQYF | TRBD1 | TRBJ2-5 | TRBV5-1
CASSSWSEKQYF | NA | TRBJ2-7 | TRBV6-5